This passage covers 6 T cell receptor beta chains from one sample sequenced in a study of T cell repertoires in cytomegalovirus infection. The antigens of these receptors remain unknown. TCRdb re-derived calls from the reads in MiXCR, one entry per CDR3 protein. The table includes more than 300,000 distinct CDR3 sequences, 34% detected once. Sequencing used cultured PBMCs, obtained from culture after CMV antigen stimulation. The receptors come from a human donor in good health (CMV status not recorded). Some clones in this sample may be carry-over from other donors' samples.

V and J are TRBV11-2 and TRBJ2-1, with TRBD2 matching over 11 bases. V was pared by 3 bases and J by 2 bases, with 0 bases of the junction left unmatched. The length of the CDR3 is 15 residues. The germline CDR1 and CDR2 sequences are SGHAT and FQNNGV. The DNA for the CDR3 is TGTGCCAGCAGCTTTAGCGGGAGGGCCTACAATGAGCAGTTCTTC. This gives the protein CASSFSGRAYNEQFF.

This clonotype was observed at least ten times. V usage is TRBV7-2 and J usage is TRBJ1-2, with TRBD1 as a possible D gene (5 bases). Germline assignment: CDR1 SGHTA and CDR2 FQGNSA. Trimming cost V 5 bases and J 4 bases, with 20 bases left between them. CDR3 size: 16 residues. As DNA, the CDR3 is TGTGCCAGCAGCCCGGTCGGGACGCAAGGAAGCTATGGCTACACCTTC. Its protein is CASSPVGTQGSYGYTF.

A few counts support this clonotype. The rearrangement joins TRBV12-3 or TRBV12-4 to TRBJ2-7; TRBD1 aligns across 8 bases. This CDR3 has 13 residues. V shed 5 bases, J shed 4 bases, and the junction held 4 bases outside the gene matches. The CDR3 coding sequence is TGTGCCAGCAGTATCGGGACAGGATACGAGCAGTACGTC. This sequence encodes CASSIGTGYEQYV.

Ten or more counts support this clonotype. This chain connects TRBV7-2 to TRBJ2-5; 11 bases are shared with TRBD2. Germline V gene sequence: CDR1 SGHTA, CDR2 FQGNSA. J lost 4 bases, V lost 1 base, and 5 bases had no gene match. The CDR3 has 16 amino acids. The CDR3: CASSLELAGGGETQYF. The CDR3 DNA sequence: TGTGCCAGCAGCTTAGAATTAGCGGGGGGGGGAGAGACCCAGTACTTC.

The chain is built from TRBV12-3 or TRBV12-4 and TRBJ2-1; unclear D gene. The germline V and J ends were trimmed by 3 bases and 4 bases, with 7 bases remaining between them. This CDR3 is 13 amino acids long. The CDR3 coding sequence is TGTGCCAGCAGTTTCTGGAATTACAATGAGCAGTTCTTC. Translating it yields CASSFWNYNEQFF.

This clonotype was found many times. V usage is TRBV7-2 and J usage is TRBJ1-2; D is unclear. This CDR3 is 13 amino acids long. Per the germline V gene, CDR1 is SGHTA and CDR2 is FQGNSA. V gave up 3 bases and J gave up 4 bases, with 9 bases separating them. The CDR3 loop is CASSFAQLYGYTF. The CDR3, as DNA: TGTGCCAGCAGCTTTGCACAGCTCTATGGCTACACCTTC.